The clone carrying this TCR beta chain occurred a few times. Amplified regions were TCR beta CDR3 sequences from RNA transcripts. An initial round of RT-PCR targeting the TCR CDR3 relied on the HTBI primer set. MiXCR, applied by TCRdb to the multiplex PCR reads, yields one record per CDR3 protein. The table has fewer than 800,000 distinct CDR3 sequences, about a sixth seen once. The sample originates from a study of T cells in Graves' hyperthyroidism and ophthalmopathy. Trimming took 3 bases from V and 6 from J; bases not matched to a gene: 6. The CDR3 totals 15 residues. CDR1 is MNHEY and CDR2 is SMNVEV in the germline V gene (reference sequence).

The source of this sequence is a man between 18 and 29 years old with Graves' hyperthyroidism. Sequencing was done on a sample of blood. The genes are TRBV27 and TRBJ2-3; TRBD1 matches 10 bases. CDR3 protein: CASSFRDRGSDTQYF. The CDR3 nucleotides read TGTGCCAGCAGTTTCCGGGACAGGGGATCGGATACGCAGTATTTT.